What follows are 9 T cell receptor beta chains derived from one specimen sequenced in a study of blood T cells in healthy people across ages. A second roughly 6 to 12 cycle PCR used barcoded and J-beta primers. MiXCR was run by TCRdb on the 5' RACE reads, yielding one entry per CDR3 protein. Of hundreds of thousands of distinct CDR3 sequences listed, 53% are singletons. What was sequenced was blood. Source of these receptors: a man aged 80 or over in good health.

The CDR3 reads CSVLQGDAYEQYF. In DNA form, the CDR3 reads TGCAGCGTTCTACAGGGGGACGCCTACGAGCAGTACTTC. The chain couples TRBV29-1 to TRBJ2-7, with TRBD1 matching 8 bases. The CDR3 has 13 amino acids. Germline lookup yields CDR1 SQVTM and CDR2 ANQGSEA. V was clipped by 5 bases and J by 2 bases; unmatched bases: 5.

This clonotype came up a few times. The chain employs TRBV7-9 and TRBJ2-7; D possibly corresponds to TRBD2 (6 bases). Trimming took off 5 bases at V and 1 base at J, with 15 bases between the two ends. Germline V CDR1 and CDR2: SEHNR, FQNEAQ (reference sequence). This CDR3 region has 15 residues. CDR3 sequence reads: CASSLSGELSYEQYF. The CDR3 DNA reads TGTGCCAGCAGCCTCTCGGGGGAACTTTCCTACGAGCAGTACTTC. The whole variable domain, remainder taken from reference TRBV7-9 and TRBJ2-7, is DTGVSQNPRHKITKRGQNVTFRCDPISEHNRLYWYRQTLGQGPEFLTYFQNEAQLEKSRLLSDRFSAERPKGSFSTLEIQRTEQGDSAMYLCASSLSGELSYEQYFGPGTRLTVT.

The chain employs TRBV6-1 and TRBJ1-2; D unclear. The CDR3 is 14 amino acids. Trimming removed 1 base at V and 4 bases at J, with 10 bases between. Germline V gene lookup returns CDR1 MNHNS and CDR2 SASEGT. CDR3 nucleotides: TGTGCCAGCAGTGAAGGTCCCGGAACCTATGGCTACACCTTC. This sequence encodes CASSEGPGTYGYTF.

The chain uses TRBV27 and TRBJ2-4; weak D call: TRBD1 (6 bases). The J call may be incorrect, as the DNA end agrees better with TRBJ2-5. Germline V gives CDR1 MNHEY, CDR2 SMNVEV (reference sequence). The CDR3 has 13 amino acids. The CDR3 loop reads CASHPIGGETQYF. The CDR3 DNA reads as TGTGCCAGCCATCCTATAGGGGGAGAGACCCAGTACTTC.

The rearrangement joins TRBV12-3 or TRBV12-4 to TRBJ1-1, with TRBD1 as a possible D gene (5 bases). Trimming left V 7 bases short and J 5 bases short, with 11 bases between. This CDR3 comprises 12 residues. The CDR3 DNA reads TGTGCCAGCAACCAGGGTGTAACTGAAGCTTTCTTT. It translates to CASNQGVTEAFF.

The chain uses TRBV6-1 and TRBJ2-1; TRBD2 matches at 9 bases. This CDR3 region has 15 residues. Trimming removed 6 bases from V and 4 bases from J; junction bases left unmatched: 7. Germline lookup yields CDR1 MNHNS and CDR2 SASEGT. The CDR3 DNA is TGTGCCAGCAGGGTAGCGGGAGACATTTACAATGAGCAGTTCTTC. This gives the protein CASRVAGDIYNEQFF.

This clonotype was observed a handful of times. In DNA, the CDR3 is TGTGCCAGCAGTAGCACAGGGGGGAGGACCGGGGAGCTGTTTTTT. Protein: CASSSTGGRTGELFF. The chain uses TRBV25-1 and TRBJ2-2; 8 bases fit TRBD1. Germline trimming cut 5 bases from V and 5 bases from J; bases unmatched to any gene: 7. CDR3 length: 15 residues. Germline CDR1 reads MGHDK; CDR2 reads SYGVNS. Full variable domain (outside the CDR3, taken from reference TRBV25-1 and TRBJ2-2): EADIYQTPRYLVIGTGKKITLECSQTMGHDKMYWYQQDPGMELHLIHYSYGVNSTEKGDLSSESTVSRIRTEHFPLTLESARPSHTSQYLCASSSTGGRTGELFFGEGSRLTVL.

V and J are TRBV24-1 and TRBJ2-1, with D tentatively TRBD1 (5 bases). This CDR3 spans 15 amino acids. Trimming removed 0 bases from V and 4 bases from J, with 9 bases in between. Germline V gives CDR1 KGHDR, CDR2 SFDVKD. The CDR3 bases are TGTGCCACCAGTGATTTGCAGGGTCAGTACAATGAGCAGTTCTTC. Its translation is CATSDLQGQYNEQFF.

The V gene is TRBV18, the J gene TRBJ1-5; no clear D gene. V lost 2 bases and J lost 11, with 16 bases in between. Germline V lookup: CDR1 KGHSH, CDR2 LQKENI. CDR3 size: 14 residues. The CDR3 region is CASSPDAAVGAQHF. CDR3 coding DNA: TGTGCCAGCTCACCAGATGCCGCCGTCGGGGCCCAGCATTTT.